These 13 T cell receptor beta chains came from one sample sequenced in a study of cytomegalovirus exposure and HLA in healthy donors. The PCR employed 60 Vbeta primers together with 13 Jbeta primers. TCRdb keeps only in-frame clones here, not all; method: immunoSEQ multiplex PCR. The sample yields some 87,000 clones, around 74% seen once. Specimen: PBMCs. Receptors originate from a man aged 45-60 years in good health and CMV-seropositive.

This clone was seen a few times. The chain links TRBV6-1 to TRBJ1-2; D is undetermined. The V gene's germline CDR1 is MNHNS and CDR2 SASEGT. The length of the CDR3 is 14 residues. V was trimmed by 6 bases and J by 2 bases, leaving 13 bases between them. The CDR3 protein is CASRTWVTNYGYTF. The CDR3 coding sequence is TGTGCCAGCAGGACTTGGGTCACGAACTATGGCTACACCTTC.

As DNA, the CDR3 is TGTGCCAGTAGTTCGGGACAGGGCCGAGAGACCCAGTACTTC. Its protein product is CASSSGQGRETQYF. The V and J genes are TRBV19 and TRBJ2-5; 9 positions match TRBD1. Trimming removed 5 bases from V and 4 bases from J; junction bases left unmatched: 5. The CDR3 loop spans 14 amino acids. Per germline, CDR1 LNHDA and CDR2 SQIVND (reference sequence).

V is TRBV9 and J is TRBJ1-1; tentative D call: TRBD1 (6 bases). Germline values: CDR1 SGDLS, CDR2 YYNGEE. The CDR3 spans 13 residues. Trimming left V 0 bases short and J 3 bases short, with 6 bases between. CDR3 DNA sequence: TGTGCCAGCAGCGTAGGGGGGCACACTGAAGCTTTCTTT. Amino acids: CASSVGGHTEAFF.

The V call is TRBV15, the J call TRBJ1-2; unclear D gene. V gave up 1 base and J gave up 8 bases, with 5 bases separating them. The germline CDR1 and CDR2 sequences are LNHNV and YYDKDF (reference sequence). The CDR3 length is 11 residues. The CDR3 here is CATSRGLGYTF. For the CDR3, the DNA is TGTGCCACCAGCAGAGGTCTGGGCTACACCTTC.

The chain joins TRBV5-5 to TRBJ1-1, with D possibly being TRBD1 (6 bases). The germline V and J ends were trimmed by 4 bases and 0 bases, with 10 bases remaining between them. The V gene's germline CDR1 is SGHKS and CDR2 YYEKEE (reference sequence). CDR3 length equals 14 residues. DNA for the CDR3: TGTGCCAGCAGCCGACAGGATTTGAACACTGAAGCTTTCTTT. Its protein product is CASSRQDLNTEAFF.

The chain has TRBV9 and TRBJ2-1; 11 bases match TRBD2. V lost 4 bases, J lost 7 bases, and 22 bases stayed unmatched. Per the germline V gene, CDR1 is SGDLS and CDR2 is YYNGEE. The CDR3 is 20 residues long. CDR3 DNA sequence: TGTGCCAGCAGCAAACAGGGGCCGAATAGCGGGGGGGCATTTCGGAATGAGCAGTTCTTC. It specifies CASSKQGPNSGGAFRNEQFF.

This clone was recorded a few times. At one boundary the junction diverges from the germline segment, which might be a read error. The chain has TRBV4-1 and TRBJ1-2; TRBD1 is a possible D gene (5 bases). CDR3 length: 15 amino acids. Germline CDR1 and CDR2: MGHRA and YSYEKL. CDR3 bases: TGCGCCAGCAGCCAAGATCGGCAGGGAGGCTATGGCTACCCCTTC. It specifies CASSQDRQGGYGYPF.

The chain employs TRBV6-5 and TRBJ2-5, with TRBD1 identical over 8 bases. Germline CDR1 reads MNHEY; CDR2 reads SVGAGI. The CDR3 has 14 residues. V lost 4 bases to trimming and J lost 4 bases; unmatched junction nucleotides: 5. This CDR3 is CASSWTGRRETQYF. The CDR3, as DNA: TGTGCCAGCAGTTGGACAGGGAGGAGAGAGACCCAGTACTTC.

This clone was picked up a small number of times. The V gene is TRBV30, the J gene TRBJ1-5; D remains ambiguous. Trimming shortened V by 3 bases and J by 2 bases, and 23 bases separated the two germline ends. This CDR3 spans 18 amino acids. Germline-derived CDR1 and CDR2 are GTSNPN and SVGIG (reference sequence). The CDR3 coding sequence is TGTGCCTGGAGCCTAAATTACCGTCGGGGAAGGGGCAATCAGCCCCAGCATTTT. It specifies CAWSLNYRRGRGNQPQHF.

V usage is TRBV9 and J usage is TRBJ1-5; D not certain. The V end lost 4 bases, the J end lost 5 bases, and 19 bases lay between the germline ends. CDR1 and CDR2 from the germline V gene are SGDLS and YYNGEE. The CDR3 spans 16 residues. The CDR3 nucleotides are TGTGCCAGCAGCTTCGCAAGTGGAGGGAGCGATCAGCCCCAGCATTTT. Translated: CASSFASGGSDQPQHF.

CDR3 protein: CASSLVGDLTTTDTQYF. The DNA of the CDR3 is TGTGCCAGCAGCTTAGTGGGAGACCTTACCACCACAGATACGCAGTATTTT. This chain links TRBV7-8 with TRBJ2-3; TRBD2 is a possible D gene (5 bases). With 1 base removed from V and 2 bases from J, the gap between germline ends came to 16 bases. The germline CDR1 and CDR2 sequences are SGHVS and FQNEAQ. The CDR3 runs to 17 residues.

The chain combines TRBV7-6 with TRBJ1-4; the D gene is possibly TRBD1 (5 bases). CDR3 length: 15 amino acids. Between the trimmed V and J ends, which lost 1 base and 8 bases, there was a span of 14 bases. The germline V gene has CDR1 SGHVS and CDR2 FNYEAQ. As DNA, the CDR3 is TGTGCCAGCAGCTTAGAAAGGGGAATGCAGGAAAAACTGTTTTTT. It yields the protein CASSLERGMQEKLFF.

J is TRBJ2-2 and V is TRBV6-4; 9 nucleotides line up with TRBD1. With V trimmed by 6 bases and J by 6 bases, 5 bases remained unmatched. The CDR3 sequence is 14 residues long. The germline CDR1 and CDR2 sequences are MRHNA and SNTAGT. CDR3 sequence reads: CASRRDRAAGELFF. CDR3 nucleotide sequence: TGTGCCAGCAGGCGGGACAGGGCCGCCGGGGAGCTGTTTTTT.